This T cell receptor (beta chain) was found in a study of response to subunit inactivated influenza vaccine (dated by TCRdb to 2016 to 2018). At the level of the whole study: The study used deep quantitative T cell receptor repertoire profiling to track responses to a trivalent subunit inactivated influenza vaccine.

Turning to this clonotype: Its antigen remains undetermined. No base-level quality is on record; no much larger clone is a single base apart.

The investigation overall reported the following: According to the authors, only a limited number of new T cells may be recruited by each seasonal influenza vaccination.

Libraries were built with RT-PCR. The reads were generated on an Illumina HiSeq 2500. TCRdb reprocessing: public reads trimmed at Q25 with fastp, clones called with MiXCR, in-frame beta chains kept. Every distinct CDR3 protein forms one entry, paired with its most common genes and DNA. Here the sample has 500,000 to 600,000 distinct CDR3 sequences; approximately 10% occur a single time. About 10% of the sample is taken by the ten largest. The junction carries 4 bases between V and J, which are trimmed by 5 bases and 8 bases respectively. Reading from cysteine to phenylalanine, the CDR3 counts 10 amino acids. CDR3 DNA only is kept here, 30 bases in frame from base 1. The same data also went into a second study, on T cells expressing NK-cell markers. The second publication reports: TCR beta cDNA libraries were made by 5'RACE template switching that added a universal primer site and unique molecular identifiers. Three sorted T-cell subsets (CD3+CD56+NKG2C+, CD3+CD56+NKG2C- and CD3+CD56-NKG2C+) from seven to nine donors had their TCR beta-chain repertoires profiled. Seven of the eight sequenced donors were HCMV-seropositive and one was HCMV-seronegative. In several experiments an anti-gammadeltaTCR antibody was added to restrict sorting to alphabetaTCR-expressing T cells. In six donors, the dominant CD3+CD56+NKG2C+ clonotypes ranked among the top 10 CD8+ clonotypes, making up about 1.0-7.5% of CD8+ T cells. Those dominant clonotypes were again the most abundant among CD3+CD56-NKG2C+ cells in a few donors, at about 28.3-60.1%. It remained unclear whether the expanded NKG2C-expressing T cell clones were specific for HCMV antigens. The eight sequenced donors were randomly selected healthy volunteers, three men and five women. To determine HCMV serostatus, a commercial ELISA kit was used to detect HCMV-specific IgG in serum. Peripheral blood mononuclear cells were isolated from blood by Ficoll density gradient centrifugation. Bulk peripheral blood T-cell repertoires were additionally sequenced from unsorted PBMC for several donors. Priming for cDNA synthesis came from the TCR beta constant segment, and two successive PCR amplification steps followed. The libraries were sequenced on Illumina HiSeq 2000/2500, MiSeq or NextSeq, producing 2 x 150 bp reads. MIGEC handled demultiplexing of the reads and grouping by UMI, while MiTCR was used to assemble and quantify clonotypes. Only TCR cDNA sequences supported by at least two reads were kept to exclude erroneous sequences. The tcR package was used for downstream repertoire analysis, with clonotypes matched between fractions based on CDR3 nucleotide sequence plus V segment. VDJmatch was used to annotate antigen specificity against VDJdb, with one amino acid substitution in CDR3 allowed.

The sample was PBMCs from blood, taken on the day of vaccination. The sequence joins TRBV12-3 or TRBV12-4 to TRBJ1-3; no D gene can be assigned with confidence. This clonotype was obtained from a man between 45 and 60 years old who received an inactivated influenza vaccine. Donor details come from another sample of the same person, matched by shared clones. The CDR3 in this case is CASSTYTIYF. The nucleotide sequence reads as follows: TGTGCCAGCAGTACCTACACCATATATTTT.